This is a list of T cell receptor beta chains from one sample in a study of OX40 agonist ivuxolimab in advanced cancers. Method: immunoSEQ multiplex PCR; TCRdb's copy keeps in-frame clones and lacks some. The repertoire includes 65,000 to 80,000 clones, 70% to 90% of them detected once, and approximately 0.68% sits in the top ten. The material was CD4+ or CD8+ T cells sorted from blood, obtained in a trial of the OX40 agonist ivuxolimab. The source of these receptors is an adult with an advanced solid tumor such as melanoma, head and neck, liver or kidney cancer. The CDR3 runs from the conserved cysteine through the conserved F or W. A D gene is named only where the DNA matches it firmly. Expanded clones are given a class, and other clones once, few, many or no size at all.

>-|TRBJ1-5|TRBV6-5|-
TGTGCCAGCAGCCTACTCGGGGGTAAGGAGCCCCAGCATTTT
CASSLLGGKEPQHF
>-|TRBJ2-7|TRBV7-2|-
TGTGCCAGCAGCTGGACAGACACCTACGAGCAGTACTTC
CASSWTDTYEQYF
>-|TRBJ2-5|TRBV10-3|-
TGTGCCATCAGTGAGTCCATAGCGGAACAAGAGACCCAGTACTTC
CAISESIAEQETQYF
>-|TRBJ1-1|TRBV27|-
TGTGCCAGCAGTTTATACCCAATGAACACTGAAGCTTTCTTT
CASSLYPMNTEAFF
>-|TRBJ1-5|TRBV6-6|-
TGTGCCAGCAGTTACGGGGGGGCGGGTAATCAGCCCCAGCATTTT
CASSYGGAGNQPQHF
>-|TRBJ2-3|TRBV7-9|-
TGTGCCAGCAGCTTATTCCAGAGCACAGATACGCAGTATTTT
CASSLFQSTDTQYF
>-|TRBJ2-5|TRBV9|TRBD1
TGTGCCAGCAGCCAGACAGGGCCGGCGCCCCAGTACTTC
CASSQTGPAPQYF
>-|TRBJ1-5|TRBV19|-
TGTGCCAGTAGTATAGTGAACAGTAATCAGCCCCAGCATTTT
CASSIVNSNQPQHF
>-|TRBJ2-5|TRBV7-2|-
TGTGCCAGCAGTAGAGGGGCCGTAGAGACCCAGTACTTC
CASSRGAVETQYF
>-|TRBJ1-2|TRBV6-1|-
TGTGCCAGCAGTGAAGCGGTACTCAACTATGGCTACACCTTC
CASSEAVLNYGYTF
>-|TRBJ2-7|TRBV5-1|-
TGCGCCAGCAGCTTGGTGGACAACGGCGAGCAGTACTTC
CASSLVDNGEQYF
>-|TRBJ1-2|TRBV6-5|TRBD1
TGTGCCAGCAGCCCTTTCGGGACAGCTAACTATGGCTACACCTTC
CASSPFGTANYGYTF
>-|TRBJ1-5|TRBV10-1|-
TGCGCCAGCAGTGAGACAGGGTTAAGCAATCAGCCCCAGCATTTT
CASSETGLSNQPQHF
>-|TRBJ1-3|TRBV6-5|-
TGTGCCAGCAGCCCTACCGACAGCTCTGGAAACACCATATATTTT
CASSPTDSSGNTIYF
>-|TRBJ2-2|TRBV27|-
TGTGCCAGCAGTTCCCATGACACCGGGGAGCTGTTTTTT
CASSSHDTGELFF
>-|TRBJ1-2|TRBV19|-
TGTGCCAGTAGGCTAGGGGGGAACTATGGCTACACCTTC
CASRLGGNYGYTF
>-|TRBJ1-6|TRBV10-1|-
TGCGCCAGCAGTGAAGAAGGCTCACCCCTCCACTTT
CASSEEGSPLHF
>-|TRBJ1-2|TRBV7-2|TRBD1
TGTGCCAGCAGGGGTGGGTGGAACAGGGGGCTGGCTGGCTACACCTTC
CASRGGWNRGLAGYTF
>medium-sized|TRBJ1-4|TRBV29-1|-
TGCAGCGTTTCTTCAGTGTTGGGGGAAAAACTGTTTTTT
CSVSSVLGEKLFF
>-|TRBJ2-7|TRBV6-6|-
TGTGCCAGCTCTTGGTTGAGGGAGAGCGCCTACGAGCAGTACTTC
CASSWLRESAYEQYF
>once|TRBJ2-3|TRBV5-1|TRBD2
TGCGCCAGCAGTATAACCCCGGGGGGGGGCACAGATACGCAGTATTTT
CASSITPGGGTDTQYF
>-|TRBJ1-5|TRBV7-2|-
TGTGCCAGCAGCGCAAATAGCAATCAGCCCCAGCATTTT
CASSANSNQPQHF
>-|TRBJ1-6|TRBV5-6|-
TGTGCCAGCAGCTTGGCCCAAAAGGATTCACCCCTCCACTTT
CASSLAQKDSPLHF
>-|TRBJ2-3|TRBV7-6|TRBD2
TGTGCCAGCAGCTTAGAGGCGAGGGGCACTAGCGGGGTGACAGATACGCAGTATTTT
CASSLEARGTSGVTDTQYF
>-|TRBJ1-1|TRBV4-3|-
TGCGCCAGCAGCCCCTGGGGGGGGCCAGGGACTGAAGCTTTCTTT
CASSPWGGPGTEAFF
>-|TRBJ1-3|TRBV6-1|-
TGTGCCAGCAGTGAAGCGCTTCAGGGCTCCTCTGGAAACACCATATATTTT
CASSEALQGSSGNTIYF
>-|TRBJ1-4|TRBV19|-
TGTGCCAGTAGGCACAGGGCGACTAATGAAAAACTGTTTTTT
CASRHRATNEKLFF
>-|TRBJ2-3|TRBV6-5|TRBD2
TGTGCCAGCAGTTACGGGCGGGGGGGCGGAGATACGCAGTATTTT
CASSYGRGGGDTQYF
>-|TRBJ1-1|TRBV12-5|TRBD1
TGTGCTAGTGGTTTTCTGACAGGGGACACTGAAGCTTTCTTT
CASGFLTGDTEAFF
>-|TRBJ1-5|TRBV6-5|-
TGTGCCAGCAGTTACGCGGGAGATGGCAATCAGCCCCAGCATTTT
CASSYAGDGNQPQHF
>-|TRBJ1-6|TRBV6-5|-
TGTGCCAGCAGTTACGACAGACACCGTAATTCACCCCTCCACTTT
CASSYDRHRNSPLHF
>-|TRBJ2-6|TRBV27|-
TGTGCCAGCAGTTGGGGCTCTGGGGCCAACGTCCTGACTTTC
CASSWGSGANVLTF
>-|TRBJ1-3|TRBV6-5|-
TGTGCCAGCAGTTACGGGGGGGTCTCTGGAAACACCATATATTTT
CASSYGGVSGNTIYF
>-|TRBJ2-7|TRBV6-5|-
TGTGCCAGCAGGAACAGGGTTCCCGAGCAGTACTTC
CASRNRVPEQYF
>few|TRBJ1-2|TRBV7-6|-
TGTGCCAGCAGCTTAGGCCAGTGGGATGGCTACACCTTC
CASSLGQWDGYTF
>-|TRBJ2-1|TRBV4-2|-
TGTGCCAGCAGCCAAAGGGGGTCCTACAATGAGCAGTTCTTC
CASSQRGSYNEQFF
>-|TRBJ1-2|TRBV27|-
TGTGCCAGCCGTCGGGACGGAAGTATCTATGGCTACACCTTC
CASRRDGSIYGYTF
>-|TRBJ2-7|TRBV2|-
TGTGCCAGCAGTGGGGGGTACGAGCAGTACTTC
CASSGGYEQYF
>-|TRBJ1-2|TRBV6-1|TRBD1
TGTGCCACAGACAGGGAAAAATATGGCTACACCTTC
CATDREKYGYTF
>-|TRBJ2-3|TRBV18|TRBD1
TGTGCCAGCTCTCGCCCCGGGACAGGGGGTACAGATACGCAGTATTTT
CASSRPGTGGTDTQYF
>-|TRBJ2-1|TRBV11-2|-
TGTGCCAGCAGCCCCCCCCGGGCCCCCCAATACAATGAGCAGTTCTTC
CASSPPRAPQYNEQFF
>-|TRBJ2-7|TRBV7-2|-
TGTGCCAGCAGCTTAGTACGGAACTACGAGCAGTACTTC
CASSLVRNYEQYF
>-|TRBJ1-4|TRBV7-8|TRBD1
TGTGCCAGCAGCCCCCGACAGGGGGCGGGGGAAAAACTGTTTTTT
CASSPRQGAGEKLFF
>-|TRBJ2-5|TRBV5-1|TRBD2
TGCGCCAGCAGCTTGGAACTAGCGGGGGTAGAGACCCAGTACTTC
CASSLELAGVETQYF
>once|TRBJ1-2|TRBV4-3|-
TGCGCCAGCAGCCAAGTTAACTATGGCTACACCTTC
CASSQVNYGYTF
>-|TRBJ2-3|TRBV11-2|-
TGTGCCAGCAGCTTACAACACACTAGCACAGATACGCAGTATTTT
CASSLQHTSTDTQYF
>-|TRBJ2-2|TRBV18|-
TGTGCCAGCTCACCCAACGGAGTTACCGGGGAGCTGTTTTTT
CASSPNGVTGELFF
>-|TRBJ2-7|TRBV9|-
TGTGCCAGCAGTATACAGCCCGGCTCCTACGAGCAGTACTTC
CASSIQPGSYEQYF
>-|TRBJ2-1|TRBV4-3|TRBD2
TGCGCCAGCAGCCAAGCTCTCCGACTAGCGGGCAATGAGCAGTTCTTC
CASSQALRLAGNEQFF
>-|TRBJ2-5|TRBV5-1|-
TGCGCCAGCAGCTTGGACTTAGAGACCCAGTACTTC
CASSLDLETQYF
>-|TRBJ1-2|TRBV5-4|TRBD1
TGTGCCAGCACCGCGACAGGGGGCTATGGCTACACCTTC
CASTATGGYGYTF
>-|TRBJ2-3|TRBV6-5|-
TGTGCCAGCAGTTACCTAGACAGTGCCCGGCAAGATACGCAGTATTTT
CASSYLDSARQDTQYF
>-|TRBJ1-1|TRBV10-3|TRBD1
TGTGCCATCAGTTCGGACAGGGGGTCAGGGGAAGCTTTCTTT
CAISSDRGSGEAFF
>few|TRBJ1-5|TRBV4-2|-
TGTGCCAGCAGCCATGATCTCGGAAATCAGCCCCAGCATTTT
CASSHDLGNQPQHF
>-|TRBJ1-3|TRBV6-1|-
TGTGCCAGCAGTGGGCAAATGAGTCCCCTGTACGGAAACACCATATATTTT
CASSGQMSPLYGNTIYF